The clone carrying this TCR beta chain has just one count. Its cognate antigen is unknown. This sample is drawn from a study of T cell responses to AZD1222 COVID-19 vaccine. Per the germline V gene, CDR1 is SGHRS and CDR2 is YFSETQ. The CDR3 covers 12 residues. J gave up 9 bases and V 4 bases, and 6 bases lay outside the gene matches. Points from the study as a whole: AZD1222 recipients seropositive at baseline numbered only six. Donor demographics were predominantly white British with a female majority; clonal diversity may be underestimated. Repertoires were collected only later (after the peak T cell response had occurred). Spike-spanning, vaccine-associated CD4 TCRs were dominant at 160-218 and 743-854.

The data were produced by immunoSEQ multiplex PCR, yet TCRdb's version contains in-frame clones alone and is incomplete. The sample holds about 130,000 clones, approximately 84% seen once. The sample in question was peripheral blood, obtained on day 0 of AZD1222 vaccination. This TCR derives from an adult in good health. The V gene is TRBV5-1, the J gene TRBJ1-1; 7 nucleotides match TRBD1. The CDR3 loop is CASSTPGQQAFF. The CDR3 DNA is TGCGCCAGCAGCACTCCGGGACAGCAAGCTTTCTTT. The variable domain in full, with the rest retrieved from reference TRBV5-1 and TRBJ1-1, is KAGVTQTPRYLIKTRGQQVTLSCSPISGHRSVSWYQQTPGQGLQFLFEYFSETQRNKGNFPGRFSGRQFSNSRSEMNVSTLELGDSALYLCASSTPGQQAFFGQGTRLTVV.